This TCR beta chain is drawn from a study of T cell responses to AZD1222 COVID-19 vaccine. Trimming took off 7 bases at V and 4 bases at J, with 10 bases between the two ends. Germline V gene sequence: CDR1 SQVTM, CDR2 ANQGSEA. CDR3 size: 11 residues. The repertoire was sequenced with immunoSEQ multiplex PCR; TCRdb's copy has only in-frame clones and lacks some. Of roughly 95,000 clones in the sample, 90% to 95% were seen once. The chain employs TRBV29-1 and TRBJ2-5; D is unclear. The receptor was isolated from an adult who received the AZD1222 COVID-19 vaccine. The specimen was peripheral blood, collected 28 days after the second AZD1222 dose. Here the CDR3 DNA reads TGCAGCGGTGGGCACCGAGAGACCCAGTACTTC. Its protein is CSGGHRETQYF. Looking up the rest from reference TRBV29-1 and TRBJ2-5 gives the full variable domain: SAVISQKPSRDICQRGTSLTIQCQVDSQVTMMFWYRQQPGQSLTLIATANQGSEATYESGFVIDKFPISRPNLTFSTLTVSNMSPEDSSIYLCSGGHRETQYFGPGTRLLVL.